The rows below give T cell receptor beta chains drawn from one sample of a study of T cell repertoires in cytomegalovirus infection. MiXCR was run by TCRdb on the reads, yielding one entry per CDR3 protein. The sample lists around 280,000 distinct CDR3 sequences; roughly an eighth were seen once. Sample: PBMCs. The receptors here all came from a human donor in good health (CMV status not recorded). Some clones in this sample may be carry-over from other donors' samples. CDR3s include the opening cysteine and the closing phenylalanine or tryptophan. The D gene is left open where the match is weak. Clone size, where shown, is once, few, many, or a class for clones that have expanded.

many	TRBV11-1	.	TRBJ2-7	TGTGCCAGCAGTGTGACTGATTCCTACGAGCAGTACTTC	CASSVTDSYEQYF
.	TRBV5-1	.	TRBJ2-7	TGCCACAGATCAGGGATCAACCGACCCGGCGAGCAGTACTTC	CHRSGINRPGEQYF
few	TRBV28	.	TRBJ2-4	TGTGCCAGCAGTCCAGCCCGCCCCAACATTCAGTACTTC	CASSPARPNIQYF
many	TRBV19	.	TRBJ2-3	TGTGCCAGTAAAGTTGGGCCAGGTTCGGATACGCAGTATTTT	CASKVGPGSDTQYF
.	TRBV9	.	TRBJ2-3	TGTGCCAGCAGCGTTACTAGCAGGACCAGCACAGATACGCAGTATTTT	CASSVTSRTSTDTQYF
many	TRBV4-1	TRBD1	TRBJ2-7	TGCGCCAGCAGCCTACTGACTGGACAGGGGTCCTACGAGCAGTACTTC	CASSLLTGQGSYEQYF
few	TRBV10-3	.	TRBJ1-5	TGTGCCATCATGGCCGACAGGCAGCCCCAGCATTTT	CAIMADRQPQHF
few	TRBV13	TRBD2	TRBJ2-5	TGTGCCAGCAGCCAAAGACTAGCGACCGTCCAAGAGACCCAGTACTTC	CASSQRLATVQETQYF
.	TRBV7-2	.	TRBJ1-2	TGTGCCAGCAGCTTAGTTGGTAGGGGAGGCTACACCTTC	CASSLVGRGGYTF
.	TRBV6-1	.	TRBJ2-7	TGTGCCAGCAGTGATGAGGGAGCCCTCCCGTACGAGCAGTACTTC	CASSDEGALPYEQYF
many	TRBV11-2	.	TRBJ1-2	TGTGCCAGCAGCTTAGATCTGGGCTATGGCTACACCTTC	CASSLDLGYGYTF
.	TRBV7-4	.	TRBJ2-7	TGTGCCAGCAGCTTTCCCACCGCGCCTTACGAGCAGTACTTC	CASSFPTAPYEQYF
few	TRBV29-1	.	TRBJ2-7	TGCAGCGTTCGATACCAGGCAGACGAGCAGTACTTC	CSVRYQADEQYF
.	TRBV12-3/TRBV12-4	.	TRBJ2-5	TGTGCCAGCAGTTTAAGGGCCGTCGAGACCCAGTACTTC	CASSLRAVETQYF
.	TRBV29-1	.	TRBJ2-3	TGCAGCGTTATTAGGGCAGATACGCAGTATTTT	CSVIRADTQYF
few	TRBV5-4	.	TRBJ2-5	TGTGCCAGCACCGACGCCGGGACAAGGCTAGAGACCCAGTACTTC	CASTDAGTRLETQYF
many	TRBV5-1	TRBD2	TRBJ2-2	TGCGCCAGCAGCTCGATGACTAGCGGAGACGGGGAGCTGTTTTTT	CASSSMTSGDGELFF
.	TRBV20-1	.	TRBJ2-1	TGCAGTGCTACCCCACGTGGCAATGAGCAGTTCTTC	CSATPRGNEQFF
few	TRBV11-2	.	TRBJ2-7	TGTGCCAGCAGTCACTACGAGCAGTACTTC	CASSHYEQYF
.	TRBV6-4	.	TRBJ2-1	TGTGCCAGCAGACGAGATGGGGTGGCGGGGGCCCCTCCCGGTGAGCAGTTCTTC	CASRRDGVAGAPPGEQFF
.	TRBV5-1	.	TRBJ2-5	TGCGCCAGCAGCGTAGGAAGGGCAGGCCGGCAAGAGACCCAGTACTTC	CASSVGRAGRQETQYF
many	TRBV7-2	.	TRBJ1-5	TGTGCCAGCAGCTTAGAGTCGGGGGTTAGCAATCAGCCCCAGCATTTT	CASSLESGVSNQPQHF
.	TRBV5-1	TRBD1	TRBJ2-7	TGCGCCAGCAGCTTGTATAGGGGGCAGGGCGAGCAGTACTTC	CASSLYRGQGEQYF
.	TRBV7-2	TRBD1	TRBJ2-7	TGTGCCAGCAGCTTAGCCGGATCTGGGACAGATCAGTACTTC	CASSLAGSGTDQYF
.	TRBV5-5	.	TRBJ1-1	TGTGCCAGCAGCTTGCGAGGGGCGATCATGAACACTGACGCTTTCTTT	CASSLRGAIMNTDAFF
.	TRBV14	.	TRBJ2-7	TGTGCCAGCAGCCTCCGGTTAGAACAGAAAGGCGACCCAAGCTCCTACGAGCAGTACTTC	CASSLRLEQKGDPSSYEQYF
.	TRBV29-1	.	TRBJ2-1	TGCAGCGTTGAAGAGGTCGGTCGGGGAAGCAGCGAGCAGTTCTTC	CSVEEVGRGSSEQFF
.	TRBV7-2	.	TRBJ1-5	TGTGCCAACAGCCTCGCAGGGGTAGAGCCCCAGCATTTT	CANSLAGVEPQHF
.	TRBV20-1	.	TRBJ1-1	TGCAGTGCTAGACAGGGGATGAACACTGAACCTTTCTTT	CSARQGMNTEPFF
.	TRBV6-1	TRBD1	TRBJ2-2	TGTGCCAGCAGACCACAGGGGGTCGGGGAGCTGTTTTTT	CASRPQGVGELFF
.	TRBV4-1	TRBD1	TRBJ1-6	TGCGCCAGCAACCTAGAACGGGGGACAGCCAATTCACCCCTCCACTTT	CASNLERGTANSPLHF
many	TRBV7-8	TRBD1	TRBJ1-4	TGTGCCAGCAGCAGAAGTTCCGACAGGGGTGAAAAACTGTTTTTT	CASSRSSDRGEKLFF
many	TRBV7-9	.	TRBJ2-2	TGTGCCAGCAGCGTTGGTGACGAGACCGAGAACACCGGGGAGCTGTTTTTT	CASSVGDETENTGELFF
.	TRBV7-4	TRBD1	TRBJ2-7	TGTGTCAGCAAGAACATGGGACAGGGCTACGAGCAGTACTTC	CVSKNMGQGYEQYF
.	TRBV28	.	TRBJ1-5	TGTGCCAGCAGTTTCGCGATGACTAGCAATCAGCCCCAGCATTTT	CASSFAMTSNQPQHF
.	TRBV11-2	.	TRBJ1-2	TGTGCCAGCAGCTTAGATGGCAGGTGGCATTATGGCTACACCTTC	CASSLDGRWHYGYTF
many	TRBV12-3/TRBV12-4	TRBD2	TRBJ2-2	TGTGCCAGCAGCTCCGGCCCACTAGCGGGGGACAACACCGGGGAGCTGTTTTTT	CASSSGPLAGDNTGELFF
few	TRBV5-4	TRBD1	TRBJ2-1	TGTGCCAGCAGCCCACGACAGGGGGGCTACAATGAGCAGTTCTTC	CASSPRQGGYNEQFF
few	TRBV20-1	TRBD1	TRBJ2-7	TGCAGTGCCAGACAGGGGCCCTACGAGCAGTACTTC	CSARQGPYEQYF
.	TRBV6-6	.	TRBJ1-5	TGTGCCAGCGGACAGCCCTATCAGCCCCAGCATTTT	CASGQPYQPQHF
few	TRBV4-1	TRBD2	TRBJ2-7	TGCGCCAGCAGCCAAGAACGGGCGGGAGGGCCGCTCTACGAGCAGTACTTC	CASSQERAGGPLYEQYF
.	TRBV5-4	TRBD2	TRBJ2-1	TGTGCCAGCAGCTTGCGACTAGCGGGGTACAATGAGCAGTTCTTC	CASSLRLAGYNEQFF
many	TRBV5-1	TRBD2	TRBJ2-1	TGCGCCAGCAGCCAACTAGCGGGAGGGCCGGATGAGCAGTTCTTC	CASSQLAGGPDEQFF
.	TRBV28	.	TRBJ1-6	TGTGCCAGCAGTTTAGGAACAGTTTATAATTCACCCCTCCACTTT	CASSLGTVYNSPLHF
many	TRBV7-3	TRBD1	TRBJ1-2	TGTGCCAGCAGCCGCAATGGACAGGGCGGCTACACCTTC	CASSRNGQGGYTF
many	TRBV10-3	.	TRBJ2-7	TGTGCCATCAGCCTAACGGAGGACGAGCAGTACTTC	CAISLTEDEQYF
many	TRBV7-2	TRBD1	TRBJ1-2	TGTGCCAGCAGCTTAGTTGGGACAGACTATGGCTACACCTTC	CASSLVGTDYGYTF
few	TRBV5-5	.	TRBJ2-4	TGTGCCAGCAGCTTGGCGCCCCCACAAAACATTCAGTACTTC	CASSLAPPQNIQYF
few	TRBV5-1	TRBD2	TRBJ2-1	TGCGCCAGCAGCTTGGGGGGGGGTTTCTCCTACAATGAGCAGTTCTTC	CASSLGGGFSYNEQFF
.	TRBV20-1	TRBD2	TRBJ2-7	TGCAGTGCTAGAAAGGGTGCGGGGGGTCCCTACGAGCAGTACTTC	CSARKGAGGPYEQYF
many	TRBV6-2/TRBV6-3	TRBD2	TRBJ2-3	TGTGCCAGCAGTTACGCGGGACTAGCGGGACAAGATACGCAGTATTTT	CASSYAGLAGQDTQYF
.	TRBV20-1	.	TRBJ1-5	TGCAGTGCTAGAATCGGGGTTGGCAATCAGCCCCAGCATTTT	CSARIGVGNQPQHF
.	TRBV28	.	TRBJ1-5	TGTGCCAGCAGACCCGAAGGACCGACTATGCCCCAGCATTTT	CASRPEGPTMPQHF
many	TRBV7-6	.	TRBJ2-7	TGTGCCAGCAGCTGGGCGGGGTCAGTGCAGTACTTC	CASSWAGSVQYF
many	TRBV28	TRBD1	TRBJ1-1	TGTGCCACGGACAGGGGGCGGGGCACTGAAGCTTTCTTT	CATDRGRGTEAFF